The table lists the clone carrying this T cell receptor (beta chain) with many counts. Its specificity is not known. Trimming cost V 6 bases and J 5 bases, with 19 bases left between them. The germline V gene encodes CDR1 MNHNS and CDR2 SASEGT. The CDR3 has 15 amino acids. These data belong to a study of T cell repertoires in cytomegalovirus infection. Turning to the study itself: Shared public TCR beta signatures pointed to both CMV infection and a matching HLA type.

TCRdb reprocessed the reads via MiXCR and lists one record per CDR3 protein. The sample includes 200,000 to 300,000 distinct CDR3 sequences, around 8.7% of them seen just once. Study outcomes and limitations: The ex vivo response showed dominance by HLA-C-restricted CMV-specific TCR beta clonotypes.

This chain uses TRBV6-1 with TRBJ1-1; tentative D call: TRBD1 (6 bases). The sequencing sample was made of PBMCs. This clonotype originated in a human donor in good health (CMV status not recorded). Some clones in this sample may be carry-over from other donors' samples. CDR3 region: CASRTQMGAKTEAFF. DNA for the CDR3: TGTGCCAGCAGAACTCAAATGGGGGCGAAGACTGAAGCTTTCTTT.